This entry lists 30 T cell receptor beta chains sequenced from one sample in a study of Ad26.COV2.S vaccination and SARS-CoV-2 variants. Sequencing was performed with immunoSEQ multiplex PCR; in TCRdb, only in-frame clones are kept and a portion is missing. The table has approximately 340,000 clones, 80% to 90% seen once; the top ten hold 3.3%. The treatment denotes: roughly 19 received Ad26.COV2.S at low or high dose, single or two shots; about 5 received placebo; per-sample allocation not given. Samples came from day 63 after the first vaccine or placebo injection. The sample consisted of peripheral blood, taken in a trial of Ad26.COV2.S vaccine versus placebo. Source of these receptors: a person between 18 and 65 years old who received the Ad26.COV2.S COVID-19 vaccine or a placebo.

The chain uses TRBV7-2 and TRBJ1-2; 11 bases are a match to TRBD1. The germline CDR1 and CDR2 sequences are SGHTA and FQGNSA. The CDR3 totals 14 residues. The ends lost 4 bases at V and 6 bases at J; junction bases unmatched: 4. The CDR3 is CASSSQDRGHGYTF. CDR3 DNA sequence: TGTGCCAGCAGCTCCCAGGACAGGGGGCATGGCTACACCTTC.

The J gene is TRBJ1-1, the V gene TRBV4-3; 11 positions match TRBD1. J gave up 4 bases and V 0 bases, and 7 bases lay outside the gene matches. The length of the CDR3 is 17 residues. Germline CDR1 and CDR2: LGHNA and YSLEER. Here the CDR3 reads CASSQDPPGTGGTEAFF. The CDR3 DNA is TGCGCCAGCAGCCAAGACCCTCCCGGGACAGGGGGCACTGAAGCTTTCTTT.

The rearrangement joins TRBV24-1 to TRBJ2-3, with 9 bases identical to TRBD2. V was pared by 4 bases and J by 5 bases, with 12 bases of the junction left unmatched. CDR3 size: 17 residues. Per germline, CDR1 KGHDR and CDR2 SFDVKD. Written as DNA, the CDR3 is TGTGCCACCAGTGAAACCAGGGGCGGGAGGGCCAGAGATACGCAGTATTTT. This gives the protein CATSETRGGRARDTQYF.

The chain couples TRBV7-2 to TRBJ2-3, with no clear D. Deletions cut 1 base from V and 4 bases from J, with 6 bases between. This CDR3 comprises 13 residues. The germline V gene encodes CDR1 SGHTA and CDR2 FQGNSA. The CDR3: CASSLGHSDTQYF. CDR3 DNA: TGTGCCAGCAGCTTAGGGCACTCAGATACGCAGTATTTT. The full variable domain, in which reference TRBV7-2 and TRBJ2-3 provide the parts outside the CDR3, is GAGVSQSPSNKVTEKGKDVELRCDPISGHTALYWYRQSLGQGLEFLIYFQGNSAPDKSGLPSDRFSAERTGGSVSTLTIQRTQQEDSAVYLCASSLGHSDTQYFGPGTRLTVL.

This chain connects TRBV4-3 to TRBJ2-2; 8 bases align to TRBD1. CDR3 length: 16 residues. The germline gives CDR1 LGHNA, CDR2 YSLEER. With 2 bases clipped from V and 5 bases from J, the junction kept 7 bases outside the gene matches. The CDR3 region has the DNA TGCGCCAGCAGCCAACCGGGGACAGGCGGAACCGGGGAGCTGTTTTTT. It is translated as CASSQPGTGGTGELFF.

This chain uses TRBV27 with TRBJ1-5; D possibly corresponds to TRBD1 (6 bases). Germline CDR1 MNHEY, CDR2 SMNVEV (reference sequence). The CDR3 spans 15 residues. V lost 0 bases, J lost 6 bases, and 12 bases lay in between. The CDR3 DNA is TGTGCCAGCAGTTTATCTCTGATAGGGGGTCAGCCCCAGCATTTT. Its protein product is CASSLSLIGGQPQHF.

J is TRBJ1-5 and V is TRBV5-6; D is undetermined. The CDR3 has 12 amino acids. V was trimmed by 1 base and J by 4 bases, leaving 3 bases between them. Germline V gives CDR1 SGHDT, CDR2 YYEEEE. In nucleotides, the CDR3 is TGTGCCAGCAGCTTGCGGAATCAGCCCCAGCATTTT. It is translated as CASSLRNQPQHF.

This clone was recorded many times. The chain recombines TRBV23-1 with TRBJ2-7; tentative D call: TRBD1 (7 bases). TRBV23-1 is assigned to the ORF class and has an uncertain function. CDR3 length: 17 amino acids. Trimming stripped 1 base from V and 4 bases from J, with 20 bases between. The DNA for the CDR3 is TGCGCCAGCAGTCAATGGGGGGACAGCCCCGAAAAATACGAGCAGTACTTC. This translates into CASSQWGDSPEKYEQYF.

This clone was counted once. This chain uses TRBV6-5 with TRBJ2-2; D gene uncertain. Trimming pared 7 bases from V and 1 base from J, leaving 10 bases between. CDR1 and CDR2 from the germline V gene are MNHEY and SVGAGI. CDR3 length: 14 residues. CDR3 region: CASTPLGNTGELFF. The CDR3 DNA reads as TGTGCCAGCACCCCTCTTGGGAACACCGGGGAGCTGTTTTTT.

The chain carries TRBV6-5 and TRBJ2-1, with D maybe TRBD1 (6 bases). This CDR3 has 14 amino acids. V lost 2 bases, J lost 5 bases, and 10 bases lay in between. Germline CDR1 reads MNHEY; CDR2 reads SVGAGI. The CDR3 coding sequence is TGTGCCAGCAGTTACGGGACAACTCACAATGAGCAGTTCTTC. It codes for CASSYGTTHNEQFF.

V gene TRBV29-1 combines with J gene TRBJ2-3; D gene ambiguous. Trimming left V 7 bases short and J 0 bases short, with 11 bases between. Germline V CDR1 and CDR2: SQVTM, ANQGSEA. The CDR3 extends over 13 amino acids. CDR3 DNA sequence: TGCAGCGCCCGTCCCCCTAGCACAGATACGCAGTATTTT. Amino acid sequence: CSARPPSTDTQYF.

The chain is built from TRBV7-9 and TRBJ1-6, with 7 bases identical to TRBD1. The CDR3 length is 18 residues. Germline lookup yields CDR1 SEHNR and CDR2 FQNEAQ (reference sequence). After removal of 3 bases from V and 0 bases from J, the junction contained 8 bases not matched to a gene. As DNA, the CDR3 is TGTGCCAGCAGCTTCGGGGCCCCAGGGGGCTCCTATAATTCACCCCTCCACTTT. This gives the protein CASSFGAPGGSYNSPLHF. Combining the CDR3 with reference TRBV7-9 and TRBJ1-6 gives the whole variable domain DTGVSQNPRHKITKRGQNVTFRCDPISEHNRLYWYRQTLGQGPEFLTYFQNEAQLEKSRLLSDRFSAERPKGSFSTLEIQRTEQGDSAMYLCASSFGAPGGSYNSPLHFGNGTRLTVT.

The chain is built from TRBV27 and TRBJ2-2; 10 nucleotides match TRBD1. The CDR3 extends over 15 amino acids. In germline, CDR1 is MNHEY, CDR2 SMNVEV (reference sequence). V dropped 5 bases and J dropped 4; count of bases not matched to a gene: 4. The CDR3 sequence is CASSHRDRGTGELFF. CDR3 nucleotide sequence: TGTGCCAGCAGTCACCGGGACAGGGGCACCGGGGAGCTGTTTTTT.

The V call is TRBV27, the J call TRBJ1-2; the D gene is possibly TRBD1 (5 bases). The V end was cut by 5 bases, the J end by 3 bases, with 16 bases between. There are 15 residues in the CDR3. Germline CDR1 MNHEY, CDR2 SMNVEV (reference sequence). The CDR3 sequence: CASSARDPGDYGYTF. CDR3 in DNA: TGTGCCAGCAGTGCACGGGACCCGGGGGACTATGGCTACACCTTC.

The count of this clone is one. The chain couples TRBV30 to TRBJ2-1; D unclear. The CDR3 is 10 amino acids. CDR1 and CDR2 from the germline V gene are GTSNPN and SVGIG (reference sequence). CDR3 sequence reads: CPPRSNEQFF. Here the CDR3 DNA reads TGTCCCCCGCGGTCCAATGAGCAGTTCTTC.

CDR3 loop: CASQTGPGGTIYF. The CDR3, as DNA: TGTGCCAGCCAGACAGGGCCCGGGGGCACCATATATTTT. The V call is TRBV21-1, the J call TRBJ1-3; no DNA check was done on the table's D call, TRBD1. TRBV21-1 is described as a pseudogene. This CDR3 is 13 amino acids long.

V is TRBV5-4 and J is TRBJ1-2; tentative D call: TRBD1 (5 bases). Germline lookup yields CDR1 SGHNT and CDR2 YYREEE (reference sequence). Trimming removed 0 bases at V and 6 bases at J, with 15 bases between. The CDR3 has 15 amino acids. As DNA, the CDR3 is TGTGCCAGCAGCTTGGAGCCAGGGTCCATCGATGGCTACACCTTC. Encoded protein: CASSLEPGSIDGYTF.

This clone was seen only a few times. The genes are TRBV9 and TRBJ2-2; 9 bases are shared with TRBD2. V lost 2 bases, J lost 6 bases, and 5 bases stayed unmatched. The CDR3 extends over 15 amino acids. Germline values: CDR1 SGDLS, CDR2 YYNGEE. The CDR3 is CASSVWREGPGELFF. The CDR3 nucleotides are TGTGCCAGCAGCGTGTGGCGGGAGGGACCCGGGGAGCTGTTTTTT.

The CDR3 DNA reads as TGTGCCAGCAGCCCCTTGGGGGGCGTGGGCTACACCTTC. Protein product: CASSPLGGVGYTF. The rearrangement uses TRBV5-8 and TRBJ1-2, with D maybe TRBD1 (6 bases). Germline V gene sequence: CDR1 SGHTS, CDR2 YDEGEE. The CDR3 extends over 13 amino acids. The V end was cut by 4 bases, the J end by 8 bases, with 15 bases between.

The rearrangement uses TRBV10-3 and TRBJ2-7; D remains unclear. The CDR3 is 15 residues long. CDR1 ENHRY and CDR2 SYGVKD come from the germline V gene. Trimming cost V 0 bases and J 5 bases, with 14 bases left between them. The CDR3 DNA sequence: TGTGCCATCAGTGAGTCCTTCGCCTTAAGCCACGAGCAGTACTTC. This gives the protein CAISESFALSHEQYF.

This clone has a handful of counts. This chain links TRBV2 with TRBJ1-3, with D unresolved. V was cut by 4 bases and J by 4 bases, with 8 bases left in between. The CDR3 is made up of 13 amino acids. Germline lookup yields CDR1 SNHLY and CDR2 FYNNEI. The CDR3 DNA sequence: TGTGCCAGCAGTGGGGGTTGGGGAAACACCATATATTTT. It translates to CASSGGWGNTIYF.

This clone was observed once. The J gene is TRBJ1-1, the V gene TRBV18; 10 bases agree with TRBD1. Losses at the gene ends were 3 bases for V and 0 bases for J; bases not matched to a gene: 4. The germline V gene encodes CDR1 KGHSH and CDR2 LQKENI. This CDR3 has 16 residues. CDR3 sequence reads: CASSPGQGSMNTEAFF. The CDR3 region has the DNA TGTGCCAGCTCACCGGGACAGGGGTCTATGAACACTGAAGCTTTCTTT. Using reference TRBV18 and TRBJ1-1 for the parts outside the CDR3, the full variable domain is NAGVMQNPRHLVRRRGQEARLRCSPMKGHSHVYWYRQLPEEGLKFMVYLQKENIIDESGMPKERFSAEFPKEGPSILRIQQVVRGDSAAYFCASSPGQGSMNTEAFFGQGTRLTVV.

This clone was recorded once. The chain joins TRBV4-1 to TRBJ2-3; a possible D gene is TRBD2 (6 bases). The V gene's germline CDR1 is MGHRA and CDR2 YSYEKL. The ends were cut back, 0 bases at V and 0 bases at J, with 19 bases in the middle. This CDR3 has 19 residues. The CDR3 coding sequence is TGCGCCAGCAGCCAAGAGGGAGGTCGGGGACGAAAAAGCACAGATACGCAGTATTTT. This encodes CASSQEGGRGRKSTDTQYF.

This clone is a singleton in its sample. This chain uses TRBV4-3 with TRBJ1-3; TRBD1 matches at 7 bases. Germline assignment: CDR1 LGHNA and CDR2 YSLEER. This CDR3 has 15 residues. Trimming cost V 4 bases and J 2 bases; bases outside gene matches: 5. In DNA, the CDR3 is TGCGCCAGCAGCCGATTAACAGGGGCTGGAAACACCATATATTTT. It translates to CASSRLTGAGNTIYF.

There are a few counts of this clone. The CDR3 sequence is CASSRDTGELFF. The CDR3 DNA reads TGTGCCAGCAGCCGGGACACCGGGGAGCTGTTTTTT. This rearrangement joins TRBV5-4 to TRBJ2-2; no reliable D call. Per the germline V gene, CDR1 is SGHNT and CDR2 is YYREEE (reference sequence). Trimming stripped 4 bases from V and 3 bases from J, with 4 bases between. The CDR3 contains 12 residues. Looking up the rest from reference TRBV5-4 and TRBJ2-2 gives the full variable domain: ETGVTQSPTHLIKTRGQQVTLRCSSQSGHNTVSWYQQALGQGPQFIFQYYREEENGRGNFPPRFSGLQFPNYSSELNVNALELDDSALYLCASSRDTGELFFGEGSRLTVL.

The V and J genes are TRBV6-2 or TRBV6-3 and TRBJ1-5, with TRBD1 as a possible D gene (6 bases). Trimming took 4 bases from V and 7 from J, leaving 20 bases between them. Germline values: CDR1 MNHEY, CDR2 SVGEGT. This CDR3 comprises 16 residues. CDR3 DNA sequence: TGTGCCAGCAGTTTACTAACCTCACGACAGGCCCAGCCCCAGCATTTT. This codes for CASSLLTSRQAQPQHF.

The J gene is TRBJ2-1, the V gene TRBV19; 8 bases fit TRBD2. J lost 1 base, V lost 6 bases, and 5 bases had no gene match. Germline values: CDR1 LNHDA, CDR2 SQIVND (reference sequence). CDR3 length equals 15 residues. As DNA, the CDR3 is TGTGCCAGTAGCATACGGGGGGGGTCCTACAATGAGCAGTTCTTC. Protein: CASSIRGGSYNEQFF. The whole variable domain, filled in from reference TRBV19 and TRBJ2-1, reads DGGITQSPKYLFRKEGQNVTLSCEQNLNHDAMYWYRQDPGQGLRLIYYSQIVNDFQKGDIAEGYSVSREKKESFPLTVTSAQKNPTAFYLCASSIRGGSYNEQFFGPGTRLTVL.

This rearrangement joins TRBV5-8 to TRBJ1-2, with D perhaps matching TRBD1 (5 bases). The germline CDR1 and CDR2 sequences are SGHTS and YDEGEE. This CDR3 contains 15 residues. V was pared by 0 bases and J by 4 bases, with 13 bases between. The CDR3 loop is CASSLGRLGGYGYTF. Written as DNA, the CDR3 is TGTGCCAGCAGCTTGGGACGTCTGGGGGGCTATGGCTACACCTTC.

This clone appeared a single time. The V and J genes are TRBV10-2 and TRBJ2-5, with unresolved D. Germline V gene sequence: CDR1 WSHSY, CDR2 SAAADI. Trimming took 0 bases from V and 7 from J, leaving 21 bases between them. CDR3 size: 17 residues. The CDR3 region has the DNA TGCGCCAGCAGTGAGTCGAAAGTTGCCGGAACATTTTTGACCCAGTACTTC. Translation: CASSESKVAGTFLTQYF.

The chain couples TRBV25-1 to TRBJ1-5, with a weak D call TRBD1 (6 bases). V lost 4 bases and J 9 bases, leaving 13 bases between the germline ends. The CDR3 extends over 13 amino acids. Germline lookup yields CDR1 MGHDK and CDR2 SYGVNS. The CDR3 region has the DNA TGTGCCAGCAGTGCAGGGGTTCTTTGGCCCCAGCATTTT. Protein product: CASSAGVLWPQHF.